Below, 24 T cell receptor beta chains from the same sample are listed, as sequenced in a study of cytomegalovirus exposure and HLA in healthy donors. This PCR relied on a set of 60 Vbeta primers and 13 Jbeta primers. Repertoires were generated with immunoSEQ multiplex PCR, while TCRdb's copy carries only in-frame clones and drops some. The table shows some 150,000 clones, with about 72% occurring only once. Sequencing was performed on PBMCs. The origin of the receptors is a man in his 60s in good health and CMV-seronegative.

CDR3 sequence (DNA): TGTGCCAGCAGCCCAAACCCCGGGACAAACAATGAGCAGTTCTTC. It is translated as CASSPNPGTNNEQFF. The chain uses TRBV7-6 and TRBJ2-1, with a possible D match to TRBD1 (6 bases). The V gene's germline CDR1 is SGHVS and CDR2 FNYEAQ. There are 15 residues in the CDR3. V was trimmed by 5 bases and J by 5 bases, leaving 16 bases between them.

This clone was seen a handful of times. The chain uses TRBV7-2 and TRBJ2-3, with D perhaps matching TRBD2 (5 bases). The CDR3 contains 12 residues. Between the trimmed V and J ends, which lost 6 bases and 6 bases, there was a span of 10 bases. The germline V gene has CDR1 SGHTA and CDR2 FQGNSA. The CDR3 spells CASREGLDTQYF. Here the CDR3 DNA reads TGTGCCAGCAGAGAGGGTTTGGATACGCAGTATTTT. The whole variable domain, remainder taken from reference TRBV7-2 and TRBJ2-3, is GAGVSQSPSNKVTEKGKDVELRCDPISGHTALYWYRQSLGQGLEFLIYFQGNSAPDKSGLPSDRFSAERTGGSVSTLTIQRTQQEDSAVYLCASREGLDTQYFGPGTRLTVL.

V is TRBV6-1 and J is TRBJ2-3, with 10 nucleotides matching TRBD2. This CDR3 has 16 residues. The trim removed 4 bases at V and 0 bases at J, leaving 4 bases unmatched. CDR1 and CDR2 (germline): MNHNS, SASEGT. The CDR3 nucleotides read TGTGCCAGCAGTGGTGGGACTAGCGAGAGCACAGATACGCAGTATTTT. Translating it yields CASSGGTSESTDTQYF.

This clone has a single count. The chain employs TRBV5-1 and TRBJ1-1, with 7 bases matching TRBD1. CDR3 length: 14 residues. Germline V gene lookup returns CDR1 SGHRS and CDR2 YFSETQ. Trimming removed 0 bases from V and 4 bases from J; junction bases left unmatched: 3. This CDR3 is CASSLDTGATEAFF. CDR3 coding DNA: TGCGCCAGCAGCTTGGACACAGGGGCCACTGAAGCTTTCTTT.

The chain carries TRBV30 and TRBJ1-2; 7 bases align to TRBD1. J was trimmed by 0 bases and V by 6 bases; bases with no gene match: 4. The CDR3 totals 13 residues. Looked up from germline, CDR1 is GTSNPN and CDR2 is SVGIG (reference sequence). The CDR3 DNA reads as TGTGCCTGTGCAGGGGGGTCTAACTATGGCTACACCTTC. Translation gives CACAGGSNYGYTF.

The chain uses TRBV7-9 and TRBJ1-1, with unresolved D. V was trimmed by 3 bases and J by 4 bases, leaving 9 bases between them. The V gene's germline CDR1 is SEHNR and CDR2 FQNEAQ (reference sequence). The CDR3 runs to 13 residues. CDR3 sequence (DNA): TGTGCCAGCAGCTTTCTTGAGGGCACTGAAGCTTTCTTT. Encoded protein: CASSFLEGTEAFF.

V gene TRBV6-5 combines with J gene TRBJ1-2; a weak D match, TRBD1 (6 bases). Germline values: CDR1 MNHEY, CDR2 SVGAGI. Trimming removed 2 bases from V and 4 bases from J, with 8 bases in between. The CDR3 is 13 amino acids. The CDR3 region has the DNA TGTGCCAGCAGTTACGGACAGATCTATGGCTACACCTTC. This translates into CASSYGQIYGYTF.

The CDR3 is CASSPRTSGTSISSEQYF. The CDR3 DNA reads TGTGCCAGCAGCCCCAGAACCTCCGGGACTTCTATTTCGTCCGAGCAGTACTTC. The rearrangement links TRBV16 to TRBJ2-7; the D gene is possibly TRBD2 (6 bases). V dropped 4 bases and J dropped 6 bases, with 28 bases sitting between them. This CDR3 has 18 amino acids. Germline CDR1 KGHSY, CDR2 FQNENV.

This rearrangement joins TRBV7-2 to TRBJ1-1; TRBD1 matches 7 bases. The trim removed 7 bases at V and 0 bases at J, leaving 5 bases unmatched. The CDR3 is 14 amino acids. In germline, CDR1 is SGHTA, CDR2 FQGNSA. The CDR3 here is CASNDGTVNTEAFF. The CDR3 DNA follows: TGTGCCAGCAACGACGGGACAGTGAACACTGAAGCTTTCTTT.

The chain combines TRBV27 with TRBJ1-4, with D perhaps matching TRBD1 (5 bases). V shed 4 bases and J shed 4 bases, with 13 bases lying between them. Germline V CDR1 and CDR2: MNHEY, SMNVEV (reference sequence). This CDR3 contains 15 residues. This CDR3 reads CASSSIDRSNEKLFF. DNA for the CDR3: TGTGCCAGCAGTTCCATCGACAGAAGTAATGAAAAACTGTTTTTT.

The chain couples TRBV5-4 to TRBJ1-3, with a weak D call TRBD1 (5 bases). Germline V gene sequence: CDR1 SGHNT, CDR2 YYREEE (reference sequence). The V and J ends lost 4 bases and 1 base respectively, with 15 bases between them. This CDR3 spans 16 amino acids. CDR3 DNA: TGTGCCAGCAGCAGGGGCCCTCGAGAATCTGGAAACACCATATATTTT. Its translation: CASSRGPRESGNTIYF.

The chain recombines TRBV5-1 with TRBJ2-5; 9 nucleotides align to TRBD2. The CDR3 consists of 12 residues. J lost 11 bases, V lost 2 bases, and 4 bases had no gene match. CDR1 and CDR2 (germline): SGHRS, YFSETQ. As DNA, the CDR3 is TGCGCCAGCAGCTTAGGTCTAGCGGGGCAGTACTTC. Its protein is CASSLGLAGQYF.

This clone was seen just once. The J gene is TRBJ1-2, the V gene TRBV23-1, with 12 nucleotides matching TRBD1. TRBV23-1 is an ORF; its function is uncertain. With 2 bases clipped from V and 4 bases from J, the junction kept 5 bases outside the gene matches. This CDR3 has 16 amino acids. CDR3 DNA: TGCGCCAGCAGTCAACCCGGGACAGGGGGCGCCTATGGCTACACCTTC. Its translation is CASSQPGTGGAYGYTF.

This clone was found a few times. V usage is TRBV7-8 and J usage is TRBJ2-1; the match to TRBD2 covers 14 bases. The CDR3 consists of 17 residues. The V segment lost 1 base and the J segment 6 bases; nucleotides outside the gene matches: 5. From germline, CDR1 is SGHVS and CDR2 FQNEAQ. The CDR3 region is CASSLVGTSGRINEQFF. The CDR3 DNA follows: TGTGCCAGCAGCTTAGTAGGGACTAGCGGGAGAATCAATGAGCAGTTCTTC.

This chain connects TRBV10-3 to TRBJ1-2; no firm D call. With 7 bases removed from V and 2 bases from J, the gap between germline ends came to 5 bases. Germline CDR1 ENHRY, CDR2 SYGVKD. This CDR3 spans 11 amino acids. CDR3: CAITGNYGYTF. Here the CDR3 DNA reads TGTGCCATCACGGGGAACTATGGCTACACCTTC.

J is TRBJ2-6 and V is TRBV10-3, with 7 bases aligning to TRBD2. The CDR3 covers 18 residues. Losses at the gene ends were 6 bases for V and 0 bases for J; bases not matched to a gene: 11. Germline CDR1 and CDR2: ENHRY and SYGVKD. CDR3: CAIRPPLALSSGANVLTF. The CDR3 bases are TGTGCCATCAGGCCCCCACTAGCGCTTAGCTCTGGGGCCAACGTCCTGACTTTC.

This clone was counted a few times. The J gene is TRBJ2-1, the V gene TRBV12-2; TRBD2, the table's D call, lacks a check against the DNA. TRBV12-2 constitutes a pseudogene. The CDR3 loop spans 15 amino acids. CDR3 loop: CASRPDERGDNEQFF. CDR3 sequence (DNA): TGTGCAAGTCGCCCAGACGAGCGGGGAGACAATGAGCAGTTCTTC.

The chain uses TRBV21-1 and TRBJ2-6; the D call of TRBD1 is as the table states it, not checked on the DNA. TRBV21-1 is designated a pseudogene. CDR3 size: 18 residues. The CDR3 loop is CASSKEGTGGSGANVLTF. The CDR3 coding sequence is TGTGCCAGCAGCAAAGAGGGGACAGGGGGCTCTGGGGCCAACGTCCTGACTTTC.

The table lists this clone with a count of one. This chain connects TRBV5-4 to TRBJ2-5; TRBD1 aligns across 9 bases. The CDR3 has 14 residues. V lost 3 bases to trimming and J lost 5 bases; unmatched junction nucleotides: 5. From germline, CDR1 is SGHNT and CDR2 YYREEE (reference sequence). For the CDR3, the DNA is TGTGCCAGCAGCTCGCGACAGGGGGGCGAGACCCAGTACTTC. This gives the protein CASSSRQGGETQYF.

This chain links TRBV15 with TRBJ2-3; tentative D call: TRBD2 (6 bases). The ends were cut back, 1 base at V and 2 bases at J, with 13 bases in the middle. Germline V lookup: CDR1 LNHNV, CDR2 YYDKDF (reference sequence). The CDR3 is 16 residues long. The CDR3 DNA reads TGTGCCACCAGCAGAGGGGCTAGCGAAAACACAGATACGCAGTATTTT. This encodes CATSRGASENTDTQYF.

The chain links TRBV18 to TRBJ2-3, with D unresolved. Trimming stripped 3 bases from V and 4 bases from J, with 8 bases between. The germline gives CDR1 KGHSH, CDR2 LQKENI. CDR3 length: 13 residues. The CDR3 DNA reads as TGTGCCAGCTCACCGCCATACTCAGATACGCAGTATTTT. This gives the protein CASSPPYSDTQYF. Together with reference TRBV18 and TRBJ2-3, the CDR3 gives the full variable domain: NAGVMQNPRHLVRRRGQEARLRCSPMKGHSHVYWYRQLPEEGLKFMVYLQKENIIDESGMPKERFSAEFPKEGPSILRIQQVVRGDSAAYFCASSPPYSDTQYFGPGTRLTVL.

This clone showed up just once. The chain recombines TRBV5-1 with TRBJ2-2, with TRBD2 matching over 12 bases. CDR3 length: 15 residues. Trimming removed 4 bases from V and 6 bases from J; junction bases left unmatched: 4. Germline V CDR1 and CDR2: SGHRS, YFSETQ. The chain's CDR3 is CASSLTSGGPGELFF. The CDR3 bases are TGCGCCAGCAGCCTTACTAGCGGGGGGCCCGGGGAGCTGTTTTTT.

In its sample, this clone was seen a few times. The chain is built from TRBV19 and TRBJ1-1; D is unclear. The CDR3 contains 11 residues. Germline CDR1 and CDR2: LNHDA and SQIVND (reference sequence). V was shortened by 5 bases and J by 5 bases, with 6 bases between the two germline ends. This CDR3 reads CASSWRTEAFF. DNA for the CDR3: TGTGCCAGTAGTTGGAGGACTGAAGCTTTCTTT.

The V call is TRBV29-1, the J call TRBJ1-4, with D hard to call. With 4 bases removed from V and 3 bases from J, the gap between germline ends came to 9 bases. Germline CDR1 and CDR2: SQVTM and ANQGSEA. The CDR3 runs 13 residues. CDR3 DNA sequence: TGCAGCGTTGCCCCCGGTTCTAATGAAAAACTGTTTTTT. Protein product: CSVAPGSNEKLFF. The full variable domain, in which reference TRBV29-1 and TRBJ1-4 provide the parts outside the CDR3, is SAVISQKPSRDICQRGTSLTIQCQVDSQVTMMFWYRQQPGQSLTLIATANQGSEATYESGFVIDKFPISRPNLTFSTLTVSNMSPEDSSIYLCSVAPGSNEKLFFGSGTQLSVL.